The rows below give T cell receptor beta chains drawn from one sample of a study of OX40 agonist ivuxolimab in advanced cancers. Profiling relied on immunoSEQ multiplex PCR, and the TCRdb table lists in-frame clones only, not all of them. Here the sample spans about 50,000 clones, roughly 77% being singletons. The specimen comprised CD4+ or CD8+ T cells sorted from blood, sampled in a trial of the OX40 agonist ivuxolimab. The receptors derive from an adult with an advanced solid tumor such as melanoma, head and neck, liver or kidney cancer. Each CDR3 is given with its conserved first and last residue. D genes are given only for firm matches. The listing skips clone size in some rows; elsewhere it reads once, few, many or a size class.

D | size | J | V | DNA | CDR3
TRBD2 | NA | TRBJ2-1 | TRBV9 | TGTGCCAGCAGCGCTAGCGGAGCAGCCGTCAATGAGCAGTTCTTC | CASSASGAAVNEQFF
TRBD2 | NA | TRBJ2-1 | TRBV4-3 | TGCGCCAGCAGGGGACTAGCGGGAAGTGAGCAGTTCTTC | CASRGLAGSEQFF
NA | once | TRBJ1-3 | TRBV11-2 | TGTGCCAGCAGCCAACCCGGGGAGGGAAACACCATATATTTT | CASSQPGEGNTIYF
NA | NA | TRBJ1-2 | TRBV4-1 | TGCGCCAGCAGCCAAAGGGACTATGGCTACACCTTC | CASSQRDYGYTF
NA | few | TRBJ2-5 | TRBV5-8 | TGTGCCAGCAGCCCCCGACTAGTGCGGGAAGAGACCCAGTACTTC | CASSPRLVREETQYF
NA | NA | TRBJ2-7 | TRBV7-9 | TGTGCCAGCAGCCCGCTTCCAGGGACCCGCGACGAGCAGTACTTC | CASSPLPGTRDEQYF
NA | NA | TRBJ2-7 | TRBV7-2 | TGTGCCAGCAGCTCCGTTAGCATAGGGGGGTACTACGAGCAGTACTTC | CASSSVSIGGYYEQYF
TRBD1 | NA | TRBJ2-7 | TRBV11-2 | TGTGCCAGCAGAGGGACAGGGTGGGGTCCCTACGAGCAGTACTTC | CASRGTGWGPYEQYF
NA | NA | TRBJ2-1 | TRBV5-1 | TGCGCCAGCAGCTTAGATTACAATGAGCAGTTCTTC | CASSLDYNEQFF
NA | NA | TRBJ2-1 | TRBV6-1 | TGTGCCAGCAGCCGACTAGTAGGGGGGTACAATGAGCAGTTCTTC | CASSRLVGGYNEQFF
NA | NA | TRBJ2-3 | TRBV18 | TGTGCCAGCTCACCAAATAGCGCAGATACGCAGTATTTT | CASSPNSADTQYF
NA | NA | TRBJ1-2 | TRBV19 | TGTGCCAGTACCTCCCATCCCCGGGACGGATATAACTATGGCTACACCTTC | CASTSHPRDGYNYGYTF
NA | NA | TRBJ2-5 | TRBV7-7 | TGTGCCAGCAGCTCCCGGGGAGTAGGGACCCAGTACTTC | CASSSRGVGTQYF
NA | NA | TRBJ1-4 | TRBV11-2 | TGTGCCAGCAGCTTCGGGCCTTTTGAAAAACTGTTTTTT | CASSFGPFEKLFF